These T cell receptor beta chains were read from a single sample in a study of yellow fever vaccine responses in identical twins. A single record per CDR3 protein comes from TCRdb applying MiXCR to the RT-PCR reads. Among 4,500 to 5,500 distinct CDR3 sequences listed, approximately 90% were seen once. This material consisted of T cells from blood (PBMCs), unsorted or a sorted subset (not recorded which), taken before or after yellow fever vaccination (not recorded which). These receptors all come from a woman in her late teens or twenties who received the yellow fever vaccine. CDR3s include the opening cysteine and the closing phenylalanine or tryptophan. D genes are given only for firm matches. The size of a clone is reported for some rows only, either as once, few or many, or as a class for expanded clones.

v_call,d_call,j_call,clone_size,cdr3_nt,cdr3_aa
TRBV10-3,NA,TRBJ2-7,NA,TGTGCCATCAGTGAACAGACCTACGAGCAGTACTTC,CAISEQTYEQYF
TRBV6-1,NA,TRBJ2-5,NA,TGTGCCAGCAGTACAAACCACGGGTTCAAGACCCAGTACTTC,CASSTNHGFKTQYF
TRBV28,TRBD1,TRBJ2-4,NA,TGTGCCGTTCGACAGGGAAACATTCAGTACTTC,CAVRQGNIQYF
TRBV27,TRBD2,TRBJ2-1,few,TGTGCCAGCGGACTAGCGGTATACAATGAGCAGTTCTTC,CASGLAVYNEQFF
TRBV27,NA,TRBJ1-2,NA,TGTGCCAGCAGTTTTGGGCCTTCTAACTATGGCTACACCTTC,CASSFGPSNYGYTF
TRBV21-1,NA,TRBJ2-7,NA,TGTGCCAGCAGCAAAGGGTGGCTACGTTCCTACGAGCAGTACTTC,CASSKGWLRSYEQYF
TRBV2,TRBD2,TRBJ2-3,NA,TGTGCCAGCAGTGAAAGGAGAGGCGGGGGGGTAGATACGCAGTATTTT,CASSERRGGGVDTQYF
TRBV7-2,NA,TRBJ1-4,NA,TGTGCCAGCAGCTTATCGGAAAAACTGTTTTTT,CASSLSEKLFF
TRBV11-3,NA,TRBJ1-1,NA,TGTGCCAGCAGCTTAACCTCGGGCTCGGGCACTGAAGCTTTCTTT,CASSLTSGSGTEAFF
TRBV24-1,NA,TRBJ2-2,NA,TGTGCCACCAGTGATTTCGGCGGGGCGGCCGGGGAGCTGTTTTTT,CATSDFGGAAGELFF
TRBV28,NA,TRBJ2-3,NA,TGTGCCAGCAGTTTAGACCCCTTCGGGACGCAGTATTTT,CASSLDPFGTQYF
TRBV7-9,NA,TRBJ2-5,NA,TGTGCCAGCAGCTTAGTAGGCACCCAAGAGACCCAGTACTTC,CASSLVGTQETQYF
TRBV20-1,NA,TRBJ2-3,NA,TGCAGTGCTGCGACGGACCGACGTACTCCAGATACGCAGTATTTT,CSAATDRRTPDTQYF
TRBV7-9,NA,TRBJ2-2,NA,TGTGCCAGCCGGGTGGCTAGCGTCACCGGGGAGCTGTTTTTT,CASRVASVTGELFF
TRBV6-2/TRBV6-3,TRBD1,TRBJ2-3,NA,TGTGCCAGCAGTTATTTCGTCAAACAGGGGGCCAACGGTTATACGCAGTATTTT,CASSYFVKQGANGYTQYF
TRBV7-3,NA,TRBJ2-5,NA,TGTGCCAGCAGCTTAAATATGTGGGAGACCCAGTACTTC,CASSLNMWETQYF
TRBV24-1,TRBD2,TRBJ2-1,NA,TGTGCCACCAGTGGTTACTTAGCGGGGGCTAACAATGAGCAGTTCTTC,CATSGYLAGANNEQFF
TRBV28,TRBD2,TRBJ2-3,NA,TGTGCCAGCAAGAGCTCGGCTAGCGGGGGCACAGATACGCAGTATTTT,CASKSSASGGTDTQYF
TRBV6-1,NA,TRBJ1-4,NA,TGTGCCAGCAGCCCAACAGCAACTAATGAAAAACTGTTTTTT,CASSPTATNEKLFF
TRBV10-1,TRBD1,TRBJ2-4,once,TGCGCCAGCAGCCTGGAACAGGGGATGGGGCCAAACATTCAGTACTTC,CASSLEQGMGPNIQYF
TRBV20-1,TRBD2,TRBJ2-3,NA,TGCAGTGCTAGAAGGCTAGCGGGGGGACACACAGATACGCAGTATTTT,CSARRLAGGHTDTQYF
TRBV2,TRBD1,TRBJ2-2,NA,TGTGCCAGCACCCTCTGGGACAGTCATACCGGGGAGCTGTTTTTT,CASTLWDSHTGELFF
TRBV4-3,TRBD1,TRBJ2-7,NA,TGCGCCAGCAGCCCGGGACAGACAACCTACGAGCAGTACTTC,CASSPGQTTYEQYF
TRBV10-3,NA,TRBJ1-5,NA,TGTGCCATCAGTGACGGCGGAGAGAGGAATCAGCCCCAGCATTTT,CAISDGGERNQPQHF
TRBV10-1,TRBD1,TRBJ2-4,NA,TGCGCCAGCAGTGACCAGCCGGGACAGGATAAAAACATTCAGTACTTC,CASSDQPGQDKNIQYF
TRBV5-1,NA,TRBJ2-3,NA,TGCGCCAGCAGTTCCGATCCCAGGGTCACAGATACGCAGTATTTT,CASSSDPRVTDTQYF
TRBV28,NA,TRBJ2-7,NA,TGTGCCAGGAGTTTCGTCGGCAGCGTCTACGAGCAGTACTTC,CARSFVGSVYEQYF
TRBV18,NA,TRBJ2-1,NA,TGTGCCAGCTCCCGGTGGAATGAGCAGTTCTTC,CASSRWNEQFF
TRBV6-4,NA,TRBJ2-3,NA,TGTGCCAGCAGTGACGAAGCAACTAGCACAGATACGCAGTATTTT,CASSDEATSTDTQYF
TRBV18,NA,TRBJ2-3,few,TGTGCCAGCTCACCTAGCACAGATACGCAGTATTTT,CASSPSTDTQYF
TRBV29-1,TRBD2,TRBJ2-5,NA,TGCAGCGTGGGACTAGCGGGAGTCTGGGAGACCCAGTACTTC,CSVGLAGVWETQYF
TRBV11-1,NA,TRBJ2-4,NA,TGTGCCAGCAGCCCAATTCCTGAAGCCAAAAACATTCAGTACTTC,CASSPIPEAKNIQYF